What follows are 10 T cell receptor beta chains derived from one specimen sequenced in a study of CD8+ T cells in alopecia areata. cDNA serving as the sequencing template came from extracted, reverse transcribed RNA. Only in-frame clones appear in the TCRdb table, and some are missing; sequencing was by immunoSEQ multiplex PCR. The sample yields 110,000 to 150,000 clones, around 51% seen once. Source: CD4+ T cells sorted from blood, taken at week 0. All receptors derive from a human donor with alopecia areata.

A remark on this clone: This specimen includes other DNA sequences encoding the same CDR3. The chain links TRBV5-1 to TRBJ2-5; D remains unclear. The CDR3 sequence is 11 residues long. The germline gives CDR1 SGHRS, CDR2 YFSETQ. V was clipped by 1 base and J by 5 bases, with 3 bases between them. This CDR3 is CASSLSETQYF. CDR3 DNA: TGCGCCAGCAGCTTGTCGGAGACCCAGTACTTC.

The J gene is TRBJ2-7, the V gene TRBV7-2; the match to TRBD1 covers 8 bases. Germline CDR1 is SGHTA and CDR2 is FQGNSA. The CDR3 length is 14 residues. V shed 5 bases and J 3 bases; nucleotides not matched to a gene: 6. The CDR3 region is CASSTSGTGYEQYF. For the CDR3, the DNA is TGTGCCAGCAGCACATCCGGGACAGGCTACGAGCAGTACTTC.

The J gene is TRBJ2-3, the V gene TRBV4-3, with 10 bases identical to TRBD2. From germline, CDR1 is LGHNA and CDR2 YSLEER. The CDR3 runs to 19 residues. V lost 1 base, J lost 4 bases, and 14 bases stayed unmatched. The CDR3 loop reads CASSQVLASGRGGADTQYF. The CDR3 DNA sequence: TGCGCCAGCAGCCAAGTGCTGGCTAGCGGGAGAGGCGGCGCAGATACGCAGTATTTT.

This clone was counted between two and nine times. The chain employs TRBV20-1 and TRBJ2-1; D is unclear. Trimming pared 4 bases from V and 8 bases from J, leaving 9 bases between. Germline CDR1 reads DFQATT; CDR2 reads SNEGSKA (reference sequence). The CDR3 is 11 amino acids. The CDR3 nucleotides are TGCAGTGCTAACAAACGGGATGAGCAGTTCTTC. This codes for CSANKRDEQFF.

The sample holds a few counts of this clone. The gene calls are TRBV20-1 and TRBJ1-2; no firm D call. Trimming pared 6 bases from V and 6 bases from J, leaving 8 bases between. There are 10 residues in the CDR3. Per the germline V gene, CDR1 is DFQATT and CDR2 is SNEGSKA (reference sequence). CDR3 nucleotide sequence: TGCAGTGCCTCGACGGATGGCTACACCTTC. Protein product: CSASTDGYTF.

J is TRBJ2-7 and V is TRBV30; no clear D. CDR3 size: 16 residues. V lost 4 bases and J lost 3, with 22 bases in between. The V gene's germline CDR1 is GTSNPN and CDR2 SVGIG (reference sequence). CDR3 in DNA: TGTGCCTGGAATTCCGAGACCGACTCTTTCGGCTACGAGCAGTACTTC. Translating it yields CAWNSETDSFGYEQYF.

V is TRBV7-2 and J is TRBJ1-4; D is unresolved. This CDR3 comprises 12 residues. Trimming took off 8 bases at V and 6 bases at J, with 10 bases between the two ends. Germline V gives CDR1 SGHTA, CDR2 FQGNSA. The CDR3 DNA is TGTGCCAGCGGTGAGGTGGATGAAAAACTGTTTTTT. Translating it yields CASGEVDEKLFF.

This clone turned up a few times. The rearrangement joins TRBV4-3 to TRBJ2-3; tentatively, D is TRBD1 (5 bases). CDR1 and CDR2 from the germline V gene are LGHNA and YSLEER. This CDR3 is built from 15 residues. V gave up 4 bases and J gave up 1 base, with 12 bases separating them. This CDR3 is CASSPRTQGTDTQYF. DNA of the CDR3: TGCGCCAGCAGCCCCCGTACACAGGGCACAGATACGCAGTATTTT.

This chain uses TRBV29-1 with TRBJ1-1, with a tentative D call TRBD1 (6 bases). Trimming removed 6 bases from V and 2 bases from J, with 13 bases in between. The CDR3 has 13 amino acids. Per germline, CDR1 SQVTM and CDR2 ANQGSEA. The CDR3 sequence: CSVRTGFNTEAFF. CDR3 in DNA: TGCAGCGTAAGAACAGGGTTTAACACTGAAGCTTTCTTT.

The J gene is TRBJ2-2, the V gene TRBV7-9; D is undetermined. CDR3 length: 13 residues. Germline lookup yields CDR1 SEHNR and CDR2 FQNEAQ (reference sequence). Trimming took 5 bases from V and 3 from J, leaving 7 bases between them. As DNA, the CDR3 is TGTGCCAGCAGCGCAGAGTACACCGGGGAGCTGTTTTTT. Its protein product is CASSAEYTGELFF. Full variable domain (rest looked up from reference TRBV7-9 and TRBJ2-2): DTGVSQNPRHKITKRGQNVTFRCDPISEHNRLYWYRQTLGQGPEFLTYFQNEAQLEKSRLLSDRFSAERPKGSFSTLEIQRTEQGDSAMYLCASSAEYTGELFFGEGSRLTVL.